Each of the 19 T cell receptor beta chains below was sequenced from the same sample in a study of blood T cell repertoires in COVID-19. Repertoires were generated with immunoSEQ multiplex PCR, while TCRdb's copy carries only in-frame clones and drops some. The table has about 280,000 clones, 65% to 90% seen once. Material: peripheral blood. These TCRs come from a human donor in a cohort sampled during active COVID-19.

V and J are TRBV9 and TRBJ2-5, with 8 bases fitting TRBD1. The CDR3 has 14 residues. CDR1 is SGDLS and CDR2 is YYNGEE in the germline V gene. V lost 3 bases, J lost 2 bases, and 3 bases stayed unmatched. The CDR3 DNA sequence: TGTGCCAGCAGCGCTACAGGGGGTCAAGAGACCCAGTACTTC. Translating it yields CASSATGGQETQYF.

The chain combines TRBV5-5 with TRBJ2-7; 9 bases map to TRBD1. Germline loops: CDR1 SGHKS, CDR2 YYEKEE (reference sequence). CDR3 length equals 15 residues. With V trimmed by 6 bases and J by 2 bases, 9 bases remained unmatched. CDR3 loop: CASNKAGTGTYEQYF. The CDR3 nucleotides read TGTGCCAGCAATAAAGCCGGGACAGGGACCTACGAGCAGTACTTC.

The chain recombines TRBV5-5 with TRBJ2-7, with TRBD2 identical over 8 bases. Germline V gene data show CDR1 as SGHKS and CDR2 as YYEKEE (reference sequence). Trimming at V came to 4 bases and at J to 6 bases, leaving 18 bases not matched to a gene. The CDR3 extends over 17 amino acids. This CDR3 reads CASSRTGGPQIPGEQYF. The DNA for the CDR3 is TGTGCCAGCAGCCGCACGGGAGGGCCTCAAATCCCCGGCGAGCAGTACTTC. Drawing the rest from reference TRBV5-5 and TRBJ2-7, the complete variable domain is DAGVTQSPTHLIKTRGQQVTLRCSPISGHKSVSWYQQVLGQGPQFIFQYYEKEERGRGNFPDRFSARQFPNYSSELNVNALLLGDSALYLCASSRTGGPQIPGEQYFGPGTRLTVT.

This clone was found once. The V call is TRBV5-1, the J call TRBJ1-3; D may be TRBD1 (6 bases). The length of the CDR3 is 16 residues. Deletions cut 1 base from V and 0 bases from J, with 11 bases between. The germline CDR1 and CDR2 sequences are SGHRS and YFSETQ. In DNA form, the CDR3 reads TGCGCCAGCAGCTTGTTTGGGGACACCTCTGGAAACACCATATATTTT. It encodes CASSLFGDTSGNTIYF.

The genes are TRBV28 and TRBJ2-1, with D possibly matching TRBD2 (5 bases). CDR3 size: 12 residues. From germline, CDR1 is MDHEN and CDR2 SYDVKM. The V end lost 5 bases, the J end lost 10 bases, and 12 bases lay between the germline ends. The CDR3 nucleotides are TGTGCCAGCAGTCCCTCGACGGGAGAGCAGTTCTTC. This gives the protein CASSPSTGEQFF.

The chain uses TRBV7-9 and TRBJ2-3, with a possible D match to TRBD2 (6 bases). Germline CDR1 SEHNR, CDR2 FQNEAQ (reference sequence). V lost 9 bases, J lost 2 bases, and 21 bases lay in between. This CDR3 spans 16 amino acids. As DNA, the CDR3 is TGTGCCAGTACTCTTAGGGTTAGCGGACCCACAGATACGCAGTATTTT. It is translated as CASTLRVSGPTDTQYF.

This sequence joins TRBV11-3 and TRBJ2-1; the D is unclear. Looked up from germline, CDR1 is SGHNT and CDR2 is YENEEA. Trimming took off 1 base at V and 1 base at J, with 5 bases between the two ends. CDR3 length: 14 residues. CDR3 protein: CASSLGSSYNEQFF. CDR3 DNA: TGTGCCAGCAGCTTAGGGAGTTCCTACAATGAGCAGTTCTTC.

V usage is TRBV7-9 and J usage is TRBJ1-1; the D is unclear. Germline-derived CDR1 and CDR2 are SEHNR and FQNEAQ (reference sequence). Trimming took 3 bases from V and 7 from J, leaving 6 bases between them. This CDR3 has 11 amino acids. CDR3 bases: TGTGCCAGCAGCTTGCCCGGTGAAGCTTTCTTT. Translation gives CASSLPGEAFF.

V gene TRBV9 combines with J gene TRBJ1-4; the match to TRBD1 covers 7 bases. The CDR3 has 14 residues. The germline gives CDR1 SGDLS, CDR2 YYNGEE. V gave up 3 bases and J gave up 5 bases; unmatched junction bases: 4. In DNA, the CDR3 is TGTGCCAGCAGCGCCCAACAGGGGAATGAAAAACTGTTTTTT. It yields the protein CASSAQQGNEKLFF.

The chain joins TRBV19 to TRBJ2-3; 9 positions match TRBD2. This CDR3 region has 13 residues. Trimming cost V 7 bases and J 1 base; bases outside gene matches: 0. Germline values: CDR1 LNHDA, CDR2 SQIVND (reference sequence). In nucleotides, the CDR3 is TGTGCCAGTATAGCGGGGGGCACAGATACGCAGTATTTT. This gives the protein CASIAGGTDTQYF. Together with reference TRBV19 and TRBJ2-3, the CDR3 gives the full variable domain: DGGITQSPKYLFRKEGQNVTLSCEQNLNHDAMYWYRQDPGQGLRLIYYSQIVNDFQKGDIAEGYSVSREKKESFPLTVTSAQKNPTAFYLCASIAGGTDTQYFGPGTRLTVL.

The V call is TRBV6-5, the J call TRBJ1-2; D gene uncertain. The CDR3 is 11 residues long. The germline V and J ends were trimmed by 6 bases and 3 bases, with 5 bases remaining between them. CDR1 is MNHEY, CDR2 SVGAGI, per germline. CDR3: CASRQHYGYTF. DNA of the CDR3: TGTGCCAGCAGACAGCACTATGGCTACACCTTC.

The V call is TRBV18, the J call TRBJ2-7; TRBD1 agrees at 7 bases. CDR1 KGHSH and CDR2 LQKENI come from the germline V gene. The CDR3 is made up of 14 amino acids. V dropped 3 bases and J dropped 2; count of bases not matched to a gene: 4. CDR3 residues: CASSPPGGAYEQYF. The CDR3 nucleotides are TGTGCCAGCTCACCGCCAGGGGGTGCCTACGAGCAGTACTTC.

The CDR3 DNA follows: TGTGCCAGCTCACGTACAGAAACCGGGGAGCTGTTTTTT. Protein: CASSRTETGELFF. The chain joins TRBV18 to TRBJ2-2; no reliable D call. The V end was cut by 4 bases, the J end by 5 bases, with 8 bases between. Germline CDR1 and CDR2: KGHSH and LQKENI. The CDR3 has 13 amino acids.

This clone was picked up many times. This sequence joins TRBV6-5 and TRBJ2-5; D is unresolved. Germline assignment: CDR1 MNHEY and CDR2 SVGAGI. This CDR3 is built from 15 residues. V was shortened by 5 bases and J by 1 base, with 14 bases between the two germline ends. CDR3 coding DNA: TGTGCCAGCAGTATGAGGAGTTTGGCCCAAGAGACCCAGTACTTC. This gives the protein CASSMRSLAQETQYF.

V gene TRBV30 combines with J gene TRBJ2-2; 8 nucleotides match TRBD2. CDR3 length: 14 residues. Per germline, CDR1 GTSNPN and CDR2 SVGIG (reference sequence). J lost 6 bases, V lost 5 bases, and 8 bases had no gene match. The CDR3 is CAWGPGLDAGELFF. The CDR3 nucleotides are TGTGCCTGGGGCCCGGGACTAGACGCCGGGGAGCTGTTTTTT. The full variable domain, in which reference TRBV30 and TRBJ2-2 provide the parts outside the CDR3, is SQTIHQWPATLVQPVGSPLSLECTVEGTSNPNLYWYRQAAGRGLQLLFYSVGIGQISSEVPQNLSASRPQDRQFILSSKKLLLSDSGFYLCAWGPGLDAGELFFGEGSRLTVL.

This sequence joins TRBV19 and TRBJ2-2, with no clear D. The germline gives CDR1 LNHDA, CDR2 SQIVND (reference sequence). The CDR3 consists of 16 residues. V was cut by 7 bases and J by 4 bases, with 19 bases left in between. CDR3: CASTPRLVLGTGELFF. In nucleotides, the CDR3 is TGTGCCAGTACCCCGCGATTAGTCCTCGGCACCGGGGAGCTGTTTTTT.

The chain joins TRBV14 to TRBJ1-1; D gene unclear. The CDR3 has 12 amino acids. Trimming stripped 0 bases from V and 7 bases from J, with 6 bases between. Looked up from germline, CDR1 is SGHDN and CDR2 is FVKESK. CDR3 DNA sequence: TGTGCCAGCAGCCAAGAGGCAATTGAAGCTTTCTTT. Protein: CASSQEAIEAFF.

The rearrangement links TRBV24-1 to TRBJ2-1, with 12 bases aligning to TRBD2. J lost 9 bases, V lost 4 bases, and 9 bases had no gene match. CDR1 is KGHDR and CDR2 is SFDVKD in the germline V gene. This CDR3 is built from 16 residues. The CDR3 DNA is TGTGCCACCAGTGACGAGACTAGCGGGAGATCAGGTGAGCAGTTCTTC. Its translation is CATSDETSGRSGEQFF.

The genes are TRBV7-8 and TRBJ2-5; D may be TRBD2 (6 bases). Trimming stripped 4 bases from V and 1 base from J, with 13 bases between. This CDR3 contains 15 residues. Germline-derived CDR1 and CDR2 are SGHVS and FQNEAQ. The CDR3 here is CASSSNLLAQETQYF. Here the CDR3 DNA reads TGTGCCAGCAGCTCAAATTTACTAGCCCAAGAGACCCAGTACTTC.